The sequence of this T cell receptor beta chain was determined in a study of Ad26.COV2.S vaccination and SARS-CoV-2 variants. V dropped 5 bases and J dropped 5 bases, with 7 bases sitting between them. The germline V gene has CDR1 SGHTA and CDR2 FQGTGA. CDR3 length: 12 amino acids. The assay was immunoSEQ multiplex PCR, and TCRdb's table has in-frame clones only and misses some. The table lists approximately 90,000 clones, approximately 82% of them singletons. Sequencing was performed on peripheral blood, taken after recovery from COVID-19. This TCR was recovered from a human donor who had recovered from COVID-19. The rearrangement links TRBV7-3 to TRBJ2-1; D not resolved. Here the CDR3 DNA reads TGTGCCAGCAGCGACCGGGACAATGAGCAGTTCTTC. Its translation: CASSDRDNEQFF.